Presented here are 24 T cell receptor beta chains from one specimen sequenced in a study of blood T cell repertoires in COVID-19. The repertoire was sequenced with immunoSEQ multiplex PCR; TCRdb's copy has only in-frame clones and lacks some. Found here are about 210,000 clones, 70% to 90% of them singletons; the top ten hold about 10%. The sample was PBMCs or T cells enriched from blood (not recorded which). The origin of the receptors is a middle-aged man who had recovered from COVID-19.

Notes on this clone: Other DNA variants within this sample encode the same CDR3. The chain employs TRBV18 and TRBJ2-7; maybe TRBD2 (5 bases). In germline, CDR1 is KGHSH, CDR2 LQKENI. V lost 6 bases and J 0 bases, leaving 9 bases between the germline ends. This CDR3 has 13 amino acids. The CDR3 region has the DNA TGTGCCAGCTCCTCTGGGAGCTCCTACGAGCAGTACTTC. Its protein is CASSSGSSYEQYF. Full variable domain (outside the CDR3, taken from reference TRBV18 and TRBJ2-7): NAGVMQNPRHLVRRRGQEARLRCSPMKGHSHVYWYRQLPEEGLKFMVYLQKENIIDESGMPKERFSAEFPKEGPSILRIQQVVRGDSAAYFCASSSGSSYEQYFGPGTRLTVT.

V gene TRBV5-6 combines with J gene TRBJ1-5, with a tentative D call TRBD1 (6 bases). V was cut by 3 bases and J by 4 bases, with 8 bases left in between. Germline V gene sequence: CDR1 SGHDT, CDR2 YYEEEE. The CDR3 sequence is 13 residues long. The CDR3 loop reads CASSWGTNQPQHF. CDR3 nucleotides: TGTGCCAGCAGCTGGGGGACAAATCAGCCCCAGCATTTT.

The table lists this clone with a count of one. The chain employs TRBV28 and TRBJ1-1; D gene uncertain. V lost 7 bases, J lost 3 bases, and 3 bases lay in between. The CDR3 is 10 residues long. Per germline, CDR1 MDHEN and CDR2 SYDVKM. CDR3 DNA sequence: TGTGCCAGCATCGACACTGAAGCTTTCTTT. Its protein is CASIDTEAFF. The full variable domain, rest sourced from reference TRBV28 and TRBJ1-1, is DVKVTQSSRYLVKRTGEKVFLECVQDMDHENMFWYRQDPGLGLRLIYFSYDVKMKEKGDIPEGYSVSREKKERFSLILESASTNQTSMYLCASIDTEAFFGQGTRLTVV.

The chain has TRBV11-2 and TRBJ2-5; maybe TRBD2 (5 bases). The CDR3 runs 17 residues. Germline V gene sequence: CDR1 SGHAT, CDR2 FQNNGV. V was cut by 1 base and J by 3 bases, with 18 bases left in between. Written as DNA, the CDR3 is TGTGCCAGCAGCTTAGCTTACTCCGGGATGGGTAAAGAGACCCAGTACTTC. Its translation: CASSLAYSGMGKETQYF.

The chain recombines TRBV9 with TRBJ1-5; perhaps TRBD1 as D (6 bases). V lost 4 bases and J 7 bases, leaving 21 bases between the germline ends. Germline V lookup: CDR1 SGDLS, CDR2 YYNGEE. This CDR3 has 16 amino acids. In nucleotides, the CDR3 is TGTGCCAGCAGCCCGAAGCCCCGGACAGAGGGCCAGCCCCAGCATTTT. Its translation is CASSPKPRTEGQPQHF.

This chain connects TRBV28 to TRBJ2-1, with 12 bases fitting TRBD2. J lost 1 base, V lost 11 bases, and 9 bases had no gene match. This CDR3 comprises 16 residues. CDR1 is MDHEN and CDR2 is SYDVKM in the germline V gene. CDR3 coding DNA: TGTGCCCTCGGACTAGCGGGGAAAAAGTCCTACAATGAGCAGTTCTTC. Amino acid sequence: CALGLAGKKSYNEQFF.

The J gene is TRBJ1-2, the V gene TRBV2; 7 nucleotides align to TRBD1. The CDR3 is made up of 15 amino acids. Trimming cost V 5 bases and J 1 base; bases outside gene matches: 7. Germline V gene lookup returns CDR1 SNHLY and CDR2 FYNNEI. CDR3 sequence (DNA): TGTGCCAGCAGTCCATGGACAGGCCGTAACTATGGCTACACCTTC. Translated, it gives CASSPWTGRNYGYTF. The whole variable domain, remainder taken from reference TRBV2 and TRBJ1-2, is EPEVTQTPSHQVTQMGQEVILRCVPISNHLYFYWYRQILGQKVEFLVSFYNNEISEKSEIFDDQFSVERPDGSNFTLKIRSTKLEDSAMYFCASSPWTGRNYGYTFGSGTRLTVV.

The chain has TRBV2 and TRBJ1-5; 10 nucleotides agree with TRBD1. The CDR3 extends over 14 amino acids. Germline lookup yields CDR1 SNHLY and CDR2 FYNNEI. Unmatched junction bases numbered 3, after V lost 8 bases and J lost 2 bases. The chain's CDR3 is CASGGQGRNQPQHF. The CDR3 DNA reads TGTGCCAGCGGGGGACAGGGGCGCAATCAGCCCCAGCATTTT.

This sequence joins TRBV5-4 and TRBJ1-5, with D tentatively TRBD1 (5 bases). Germline V lookup: CDR1 SGHNT, CDR2 YYREEE (reference sequence). This CDR3 comprises 12 residues. The V gene lost 4 bases and the J gene lost 7 bases, with 9 bases spanning the gap. CDR3 DNA sequence: TGTGCCAGCAGCCTGGACACCCAGCCCCAGCATTTT. Its protein is CASSLDTQPQHF.

This clone was recorded a few times. The chain carries TRBV19 and TRBJ1-3, with D perhaps TRBD1 (5 bases). The germline gives CDR1 LNHDA, CDR2 SQIVND (reference sequence). Trimming left V 5 bases short and J 3 bases short, with 14 bases between. The CDR3 contains 15 residues. The CDR3 spells CASSRSRVDGNTIYF. CDR3 bases: TGTGCCAGTAGTCGATCCAGGGTGGATGGAAACACCATATATTTT.

V and J are TRBV27 and TRBJ1-2; D is unclear. Germline V gene sequence: CDR1 MNHEY, CDR2 SMNVEV (reference sequence). V was cut by 5 bases and J by 4 bases, with 17 bases left in between. The CDR3 extends over 15 amino acids. The CDR3 nucleotides are TGTGCCAGCAGTCCTTCTCTGGGAGGGTCCTATGGCTACACCTTC. Translation: CASSPSLGGSYGYTF.

The chain employs TRBV5-8 and TRBJ2-5; D call uncertain. Germline values: CDR1 SGHTS, CDR2 YDEGEE. CDR3 length: 10 residues. The V end was cut by 4 bases, the J end by 7 bases, with 5 bases between. The CDR3 spells CASSTGTQYF. In nucleotides, the CDR3 is TGTGCCAGCAGCACCGGGACCCAGTACTTC.

The rearrangement uses TRBV5-4 and TRBJ2-1, with D possibly being TRBD1 (6 bases). V dropped 4 bases and J dropped 4 bases, with 15 bases sitting between them. The CDR3 extends over 15 amino acids. CDR1 SGHNT and CDR2 YYREEE come from the germline V gene (reference sequence). The CDR3 nucleotides read TGTGCCAGCAGCGCCGGGACACAAACATACAATGAGCAGTTCTTC. It encodes CASSAGTQTYNEQFF.

This clone was observed a single time. This chain connects TRBV5-4 to TRBJ2-2; D remains ambiguous. Germline V gene data show CDR1 as SGHNT and CDR2 as YYREEE (reference sequence). With 5 bases removed from V and 1 base from J, the gap between germline ends came to 12 bases. The CDR3 has 15 residues. The CDR3 DNA follows: TGTGCCAGCAGTGCTAGGCAAGGGAACACCGGGGAGCTGTTTTTT. Translating gives CASSARQGNTGELFF.

The chain joins TRBV1 to TRBJ1-3; the D call of TRBD1 is as the table states it, not checked on the DNA. TRBV1 is a pseudogene locus. This CDR3 comprises 17 residues. CDR3 sequence: CTSSRTQGNLSGNTIYF. As DNA, the CDR3 is TGCACCAGCAGCCGCACACAGGGAAATCTCTCTGGAAACACCATATATTTT.

Only one count was recorded for this clone. The chain recombines TRBV5-4 with TRBJ1-1; D not certain. This CDR3 has 13 residues. Germline V CDR1 and CDR2: SGHNT, YYREEE (reference sequence). Between the trimmed V and J ends, which lost 0 bases and 3 bases, there was a span of 6 bases. The CDR3 bases are TGTGCCAGCAGCTTGGTGCCGGACACTGAAGCTTTCTTT. It translates to CASSLVPDTEAFF.

The chain joins TRBV19 to TRBJ2-7; possible D gene TRBD1, 5 bases. The V gene lost 5 bases and the J gene lost 2 bases, with 13 bases spanning the gap. This CDR3 is 14 amino acids long. CDR1 and CDR2 from the germline V gene are LNHDA and SQIVND (reference sequence). The CDR3 DNA reads as TGTGCCAGTAGTCAAACAGGTGCTCCCTACGAGCAGTACTTC. It encodes CASSQTGAPYEQYF.

This clone has just a few counts. This chain connects TRBV2 to TRBJ1-2, with 7 positions matching TRBD1. This CDR3 spans 13 amino acids. Trimming at V came to 5 bases and at J to 7 bases, leaving 7 bases not matched to a gene. Per germline, CDR1 SNHLY and CDR2 FYNNEI. CDR3 sequence reads: CASSTDRDRGYTF. The CDR3 nucleotides read TGTGCCAGCAGTACCGACAGGGATCGTGGCTACACCTTC.

Here the CDR3 DNA reads TGCGCCAGCAGCGATCGGTCTAGCTCCTACGAGCAGTACTTC. This codes for CASSDRSSSYEQYF. The V call is TRBV5-1, the J call TRBJ2-7; no firm D call. CDR3 length: 14 amino acids. V dropped 4 bases and J dropped 0 bases, with 11 bases sitting between them. The germline CDR1 and CDR2 sequences are SGHRS and YFSETQ.

V and J are TRBV11-2 and TRBJ1-3; D not certain. V dropped 4 bases and J dropped 8 bases, with 6 bases sitting between them. Germline assignment: CDR1 SGHAT and CDR2 FQNNGV. The CDR3 sequence is 11 residues long. The CDR3 region has the DNA TGTGCCAGCAGCTCTCGAGACACCATATATTTT. Amino acids: CASSSRDTIYF.

The V gene is TRBV7-3, the J gene TRBJ2-2, with 12 nucleotides matching TRBD2. The V and J ends lost 5 bases and 7 bases, in that order; junction bases with no gene match: 11. CDR1 and CDR2 (germline): SGHTA, FQGTGA. The CDR3 has 17 amino acids. As DNA, the CDR3 is TGTGCCAGCAGCCCTTCTAGCGGGGGGGCCCGAAGCGGGGAGCTGTTTTTT. This translates into CASSPSSGGARSGELFF.

The J gene is TRBJ1-3, the V gene TRBV27, with TRBD1 matching over 10 bases. This CDR3 is built from 15 residues. Trimming removed 8 bases from V and 4 bases from J; junction bases left unmatched: 8. Germline CDR1 and CDR2: MNHEY and SMNVEV (reference sequence). CDR3 nucleotides: TGTGCCAGCTCCTACCGACAGGGGGCCGGAAACACCATATATTTT. Translated: CASSYRQGAGNTIYF.

The V and J genes are TRBV2 and TRBJ2-7; 8 bases fit TRBD1. Germline CDR1 is SNHLY and CDR2 is FYNNEI. This CDR3 contains 13 residues. Germline trimming cut 6 bases from V and 4 bases from J; bases unmatched to any gene: 5. CDR3 protein: CASRTGEVYEQYF. CDR3 DNA: TGTGCCAGCAGGACAGGGGAAGTTTACGAGCAGTACTTC.

This chain links TRBV5-5 with TRBJ2-7; 9 bases match TRBD1. The germline V gene has CDR1 SGHKS and CDR2 YYEKEE (reference sequence). The CDR3 consists of 18 residues. The J segment lost 0 bases and the V segment lost 0 bases, leaving 10 bases of the junction unmatched. CDR3 in DNA: TGTGCCAGCAGCTTGGTACAGGGGGCCTACGGGGGCTCCTACGAGCAGTACTTC. Translating it yields CASSLVQGAYGGSYEQYF.